This record concerns one TCR beta chain sequence. Its antigen is currently not known. The record has no base qualities; no much larger clone is one base away. The time point label corresponds to: newly diagnosed GD, antithyroid drugs for less than 3 months. RNA was extracted from PBMCs in TRIzol for both TCR sequencing and RNA sequencing. Graves' disease was diagnosed according to American Thyroid Association guidelines. Patients were recruited from an endocrinology department in Xi'an, China. Each patient gave approximately 10 milliliters of peripheral blood, collected in an EDTA anticoagulant tube. Ficoll Paque Plus density gradient separation was used to isolate PBMCs, and no additional T cell sorting was done. RNA quality was checked with an Agilent 2100 Bioanalyzer and agarose gel, and concentration with a NanoDrop 2000. This sample is part of a study of regulatory T cells in long-lasting Graves disease (dated by TCRdb to about 2021). Some background on the complete study: In the newly diagnosed Graves' disease group, patients had been taking antithyroid drugs for less than 3 months. Persistent Graves' disease patients were compared with newly diagnosed Graves' disease patients by peripheral blood TCR sequencing and RNA sequencing. The study took place in China and was registered as a clinical trial. A total of 35 or so samples were covered by TCR sequencing, comprising approximately 13 persistent and 20 newly diagnosed Graves' disease patients.

The library was produced with multiplex PCR. Data came from an Illumina HiSeq 4000. To build TCR beta libraries, CDR3 regions were amplified by Arm-PCR using iRepertoire HTBI primers. Gel purification was performed on PCR products prior to sequencing. In the source study's methods: A total of around 59 TRBV and some 15 TRBJ segments were identified across samples and were used for gene usage analysis of CDR3 amino acid clonotypes. COPE and FqMerger were used to merge the filtered high-quality paired reads into contigs. Contigs were aligned with BLAST to IMGT TRBV, TRBD and TRBJ reference genes, and CDR3 was defined per IMGT. Any clonotype with a frequency above 0.1% was counted as a highly expanded clone. Shannon entropy served as the measure of repertoire diversity, while the Gini coefficient captured V-J evenness. Clonotypes shared by more than one individual were considered public. TCRdb handled the public reads itself, with Q25 trimming in fastp and clone calling in MiXCR, and kept productive beta chains. Every distinct CDR3 protein forms one entry, paired with its most common genes and DNA. None of the V and J calls come from the authors' own analysis; TCRdb made them. This sample comprises about 370,000 distinct CDR3 sequences, roughly a sixth of them detected only once. The top ten hold about a fifth of the sample.

The CDR3 sequence holds 18 residues, the cysteine and phenylalanine included. CDR3 DNA only is kept here, 54 bases in frame from base 1. Via the germline V gene (reference sequence), CDR1 is LGHDT and CDR2 YNNKEL. Between the V and J ends, shortened by 0 bases and 0 bases respectively, the junction contains 18 bases. Paper-wide results and their limitations: The authors noted that the small sample size was a limitation that may lower accuracy. Persistent patients shared more public clonotypes among themselves (2,741) than newly diagnosed patients did (over 950). Only peripheral blood was studied, because thyroid tissue, the primary lesion, was inaccessible. Sequencing and analysis were limited to the TCR beta chain. Compared with newly diagnosed patients, persistent Graves' disease patients had lower TCR Shannon entropy and fewer highly expanded clones, which suggests clonal expansion. Preferential use of TRBV28, TRBJ1-2 and TRBJ2-5 was observed in persistent disease, whereas TRBV20-1 and TRBJ2-1 were favored in newly diagnosed disease.

Material: peripheral blood mononuclear cells (PBMCs), obtained at new diagnosis, from a patient treated with antithyroid drugs. The chain links TRBV3-1 with TRBJ2-7; confidence is insufficient to name the D gene. The clonotype originates from a female donor with Graves disease. For the CDR3, the sequence is CASSQDGPTRLNSYEQYF. The nucleotides read TGTGCCAGCAGCCAAGACGGGCCCACGCGGTTGAACTCCTACGAGCAGTACTTC.